The 28 T cell receptor beta chains in this list originate from one sample, sequenced in a study of cytomegalovirus exposure and HLA in healthy donors. The PCR had 60 Vbeta and 13 Jbeta primers. Produced via immunoSEQ multiplex PCR; TCRdb's table is partial and in-frame only. The sample records 150,000 to 200,000 clones, 65% to 85% being singletons. The sequenced sample was PBMCs. The receptors originated from a man between 18 and 29 years old in good health and CMV-seronegative.

The V gene is TRBV19, the J gene TRBJ1-1; TRBD1 is a possible D gene (6 bases). The CDR3 length is 14 residues. Between the trimmed V and J ends, which lost 7 bases and 0 bases, there was a span of 12 bases. Germline V gives CDR1 LNHDA, CDR2 SQIVND (reference sequence). The DNA for the CDR3 is TGTGCCAGTACCTTTACAGGGCTGAACACTGAAGCTTTCTTT. This encodes CASTFTGLNTEAFF.

V and J are TRBV9 and TRBJ2-3; 9 bases agree with TRBD2. CDR3 length equals 16 residues. V was clipped by 0 bases and J by 0 bases; unmatched bases: 2. CDR1 SGDLS and CDR2 YYNGEE come from the germline V gene. The CDR3 is CASSVGLAASTDTQYF. DNA for the CDR3: TGTGCCAGCAGCGTAGGACTAGCGGCTAGCACAGATACGCAGTATTTT.

This clone was recorded a few times. The rearrangement joins TRBV5-4 to TRBJ2-5; tentative D call: TRBD2 (5 bases). CDR3 size: 17 residues. Germline V CDR1 and CDR2: SGHNT, YYREEE (reference sequence). V lost 5 bases, J lost 5 bases, and 25 bases lay in between. As DNA, the CDR3 is TGTGCCAGCAGACTTGAGGCCGGAGGCCAAAGGAGGGAGACCCAGTACTTC. Amino acids: CASRLEAGGQRRETQYF.

The CDR3 loop reads CASSQDLQGIYEQYF. The CDR3 nucleotides are TGCGCCAGCAGCCAAGATCTGCAGGGAATCTACGAGCAGTACTTC. This chain links TRBV4-3 with TRBJ2-7; possibly TRBD1 for D (5 bases). V was pared by 0 bases and J by 3 bases, with 12 bases between. Germline loops: CDR1 LGHNA, CDR2 YSLEER. The CDR3 is made up of 15 amino acids.

The chain links TRBV7-2 to TRBJ1-1; D is possibly TRBD1 (5 bases). Germline assignment: CDR1 SGHTA and CDR2 FQGNSA. Between the trimmed V and J ends, which lost 5 bases and 0 bases, there was a span of 13 bases. The CDR3 sequence is 15 residues long. CDR3: CASSPLAGLNTEAFF. The CDR3 DNA reads as TGTGCCAGCAGCCCGCTGGCAGGGCTGAACACTGAAGCTTTCTTT. Complete variable domain (other parts from reference TRBV7-2 and TRBJ1-1): GAGVSQSPSNKVTEKGKDVELRCDPISGHTALYWYRQSLGQGLEFLIYFQGNSAPDKSGLPSDRFSAERTGGSVSTLTIQRTQQEDSAVYLCASSPLAGLNTEAFFGQGTRLTVV.

The chain has TRBV7-9 and TRBJ2-7; the D is unclear. The germline gives CDR1 SEHNR, CDR2 FQNEAQ (reference sequence). The CDR3 totals 15 residues. The germline V and J ends were trimmed by 1 base and 0 bases, with 10 bases remaining between them. The CDR3 spells CASSLVAAASYEQYF. DNA of the CDR3: TGTGCCAGCAGCTTAGTAGCCGCAGCCTCCTACGAGCAGTACTTC.

This sequence joins TRBV28 and TRBJ1-2; D gene ambiguous. Germline CDR1 is MDHEN and CDR2 is SYDVKM. V gave up 2 bases and J gave up 7 bases, with 5 bases separating them. This CDR3 comprises 11 residues. The CDR3: CASSLRSGYTF. The CDR3 region has the DNA TGTGCCAGCAGTTTACGGTCTGGCTACACCTTC.

The V call is TRBV5-1, the J call TRBJ2-1; 8 bases align to TRBD1. V gave up 4 bases and J gave up 7 bases; unmatched junction bases: 13. This CDR3 region has 16 residues. The germline V gene has CDR1 SGHRS and CDR2 YFSETQ. In nucleotides, the CDR3 is TGCGCCAGCAGCCGGGCCCAGGGGGCTAGGGAGAATGAGCAGTTCTTC. This codes for CASSRAQGARENEQFF.

This chain joins TRBV4-1 and TRBJ1-2; TRBD1 might be the D (5 bases). Germline V CDR1 and CDR2: MGHRA, YSYEKL. This CDR3 is 16 amino acids long. V lost 6 bases and J lost 0, with 17 bases in between. CDR3 loop: CASSRNPGNANYGYTF. CDR3 in DNA: TGCGCCAGCAGTCGGAACCCAGGGAACGCTAACTATGGCTACACCTTC.

The CDR3: CSARTYNEQFF. The CDR3 bases are TGCAGTGCTAGGACTTACAATGAGCAGTTCTTC. The chain combines TRBV20-1 with TRBJ2-1; D not resolved. Germline loops: CDR1 DFQATT, CDR2 SNEGSKA (reference sequence). Trimming stripped 3 bases from V and 4 bases from J, with 4 bases between. The CDR3 runs to 11 residues.

The genes are TRBV7-9 and TRBJ1-1; unclear D gene. Trimming shortened V by 5 bases and J by 1 base, and 11 bases separated the two germline ends. The CDR3 has 14 amino acids. Looked up from germline, CDR1 is SEHNR and CDR2 is FQNEAQ (reference sequence). CDR3 sequence (DNA): TGTGCCAGCAGCCTGCTGGAGGCGAACACTGAAGCTTTCTTT. It specifies CASSLLEANTEAFF.

CDR3 sequence: CASSFSSGGQETQYF. In DNA form, the CDR3 reads TGTGCCAGCAGCTTTTCTAGCGGGGGGCAAGAGACCCAGTACTTC. The chain employs TRBV7-2 and TRBJ2-5; TRBD2 aligns across 11 bases. Unmatched junction bases numbered 2, after V lost 3 bases and J lost 2 bases. In germline, CDR1 is SGHTA, CDR2 FQGNSA. The CDR3 loop spans 15 amino acids. Full variable domain (remainder filled in from reference TRBV7-2 and TRBJ2-5): GAGVSQSPSNKVTEKGKDVELRCDPISGHTALYWYRQSLGQGLEFLIYFQGNSAPDKSGLPSDRFSAERTGGSVSTLTIQRTQQEDSAVYLCASSFSSGGQETQYFGPGTRLLVL.

The chain links TRBV5-6 to TRBJ1-6; the match to TRBD1 covers 11 bases. The V gene end was trimmed by 6 bases and the J gene end by 9 bases; junction bases not matched to a gene: 8. Germline V gives CDR1 SGHDT, CDR2 YYEEEE. The CDR3 is made up of 15 amino acids. CDR3 coding DNA: TGTGCCAGCACCAGGGGACAGGGGGTTTTTTCACCCCTCCACTTT. Amino acids: CASTRGQGVFSPLHF.

This clone was detected only once. The chain combines TRBV5-6 with TRBJ1-5; maybe TRBD1 (6 bases). Germline V gene data show CDR1 as SGHDT and CDR2 as YYEEEE. The CDR3 length is 15 residues. Trimming stripped 4 bases from V and 0 bases from J, with 11 bases between. The CDR3 DNA sequence: TGTGCCAGCAGCAACAGGGCCTATAGCAATCAGCCCCAGCATTTT. It encodes CASSNRAYSNQPQHF.

CDR3 bases: TGTGCCAGCAGAACGACAGGGAACACTGAAGCTTTCTTT. Amino acids: CASRTTGNTEAFF. This rearrangement joins TRBV6-5 to TRBJ1-1; D may be TRBD1 (6 bases). CDR3 length equals 13 residues. The V gene lost 6 bases and the J gene lost 1 base, with 9 bases spanning the gap. Germline loops: CDR1 MNHEY, CDR2 SVGAGI.

The chain carries TRBV5-4 and TRBJ2-7; 8 positions agree with TRBD2. Germline V gene lookup returns CDR1 SGHNT and CDR2 YYREEE (reference sequence). Trimming took 5 bases from V and 3 from J; bases not matched to a gene: 4. The CDR3 extends over 13 amino acids. In DNA form, the CDR3 reads TGTGCCAGCAGTCCGGGGGGGATCTACGAGCAGTACTTC. This encodes CASSPGGIYEQYF.

This chain links TRBV19 with TRBJ2-5, with 9 bases matching TRBD2. The germline CDR1 and CDR2 sequences are LNHDA and SQIVND (reference sequence). The CDR3 runs to 17 residues. Unmatched junction bases numbered 12, after V lost 4 bases and J lost 3 bases. The CDR3 spells CASSTGTSFGREETQYF. The CDR3 DNA reads TGTGCCAGTAGTACCGGGACTAGCTTCGGGAGGGAAGAGACCCAGTACTTC.

This chain's CDR3 is CASSSQAAGEGYEQYF. As DNA, the CDR3 is TGTGCCAGCAGTTCCCAGGCTGCAGGGGAGGGTTACGAGCAGTACTTC. The chain employs TRBV6-5 and TRBJ2-7; tentative D call: TRBD2 (7 bases). Trimming left V 4 bases short and J 4 bases short, with 20 bases between. Germline loops: CDR1 MNHEY, CDR2 SVGAGI. The CDR3 contains 16 residues.

This chain connects TRBV5-1 to TRBJ2-5; TRBD2 matches 7 bases. CDR3 size: 13 residues. After removal of 5 bases from V and 5 bases from J, the junction contained 6 bases not matched to a gene. In germline, CDR1 is SGHRS, CDR2 YFSETQ. The CDR3 protein is CASSPTSVETQYF. CDR3 sequence (DNA): TGCGCCAGCAGTCCTACTAGCGTTGAGACCCAGTACTTC.

This chain uses TRBV6-6 with TRBJ2-1; no reliable D call. V lost 6 bases to trimming and J lost 8 bases, with 8 bases between them. CDR3 size: 11 residues. From germline, CDR1 is MNHNY and CDR2 SVGAGI (reference sequence). The CDR3 DNA reads TGTGCCAGCAGCAACTTCGATGAGCAGTTCTTC. It translates to CASSNFDEQFF.

The rearrangement links TRBV6-1 to TRBJ1-1, with D possibly matching TRBD1 (5 bases). V gave up 1 base and J gave up 7 bases, with 10 bases separating them. The CDR3 totals 13 residues. Per germline, CDR1 MNHNS and CDR2 SASEGT. Here the CDR3 reads CASSEGRALEAFF. As DNA, the CDR3 is TGTGCCAGCAGTGAAGGCAGGGCTCTTGAAGCTTTCTTT.

This sequence joins TRBV5-1 and TRBJ2-1, with TRBD2 matching 9 bases. The CDR3 has 15 residues. Looked up from germline, CDR1 is SGHRS and CDR2 is YFSETQ. With 4 bases clipped from V and 7 bases from J, the junction kept 9 bases outside the gene matches. CDR3 in DNA: TGCGCCAGCAGCCCGCGGGGGGGCCTCGTGAATGAGCAGTTCTTC. As protein: CASSPRGGLVNEQFF.

The chain combines TRBV7-9 with TRBJ1-2, with D maybe TRBD1 (5 bases). Trimming cost V 3 bases and J 7 bases, with 12 bases left between them. CDR1 and CDR2 from the germline V gene are SEHNR and FQNEAQ (reference sequence). The length of the CDR3 is 13 residues. CDR3 nucleotide sequence: TGTGCCAGCAGCTTGTTGGGGCCCTCTGGCTACACCTTC. Its translation is CASSLLGPSGYTF.

This clone appeared once. The V and J genes are TRBV5-8 and TRBJ2-5, with unresolved D. The CDR3 is made up of 9 amino acids. Between the trimmed V and J ends, which lost 8 bases and 7 bases, there was a span of 6 bases. The germline V gene encodes CDR1 SGHTS and CDR2 YDEGEE. The CDR3 nucleotides are TGTGCCAGTGCAGTGACCCAGTACTTC. This sequence encodes CASAVTQYF.

V usage is TRBV30 and J usage is TRBJ2-3, with TRBD2 identical over 11 bases. The CDR3 runs to 13 residues. Germline V CDR1 and CDR2: GTSNPN, SVGIG (reference sequence). J gave up 10 bases and V 0 bases, and 3 bases lay outside the gene matches. The CDR3 nucleotides read TGTGCCTGGAGTGTAGGACTAGCGGGCTCGCAGTATTTT. Its translation is CAWSVGLAGSQYF.

Only a few counts were recorded for this clone. The rearrangement uses TRBV28 and TRBJ2-5, with D possibly being TRBD1 (5 bases). Germline V CDR1 and CDR2: MDHEN, SYDVKM. This CDR3 has 13 amino acids. The ends were cut back, 6 bases at V and 1 base at J, with 9 bases in the middle. CDR3 amino acids: CASSTGSQETQYF. Written as DNA, the CDR3 is TGTGCCAGCAGCACAGGTTCCCAAGAGACCCAGTACTTC.

The V call is TRBV4-1, the J call TRBJ2-1, with TRBD1 matching over 7 bases. This CDR3 has 15 amino acids. Germline values: CDR1 MGHRA, CDR2 YSYEKL. The ends lost 4 bases at V and 7 bases at J; junction bases unmatched: 10. CDR3 sequence: CASSPPDRIRNEQFF. CDR3 sequence (DNA): TGCGCCAGCAGCCCTCCGGACAGGATTAGGAATGAGCAGTTCTTC.

The chain uses TRBV29-1 and TRBJ1-2; perhaps TRBD1 as D (6 bases). Trimming removed 4 bases at V and 2 bases at J, with 23 bases between. Germline assignment: CDR1 SQVTM and CDR2 ANQGSEA. This CDR3 region has 17 residues. The CDR3 is CSVVYIPGRGANYGYTF. The CDR3 DNA reads TGCAGCGTTGTATACATCCCCGGCCGGGGGGCGAACTATGGCTACACCTTC.